This T cell receptor beta chain was obtained from a study of long-term antiretroviral therapy in people with HIV. Study in general: The earliest samples came about a decade before the 2015 immediate-ART recommendation.

Findings and limits, study-wide: After ART, diversity increased yet remained lower than transplant donor controls. Clones that expanded before ART (that is, prior to treatment) dominated the repertoire at all time points. The study found narrower CDR3 length ranges in HIV repertoires than in controls.

A word on this clone: Antigen: not known.

Investigators performed immunoSEQ version v3.0 at survey level. Only in-frame clones appear in the TCRdb table, and some are missing; sequencing was by immunoSEQ multiplex PCR. There are 30,000 or so clones in the sample; 95% to 98% occur only once, and 1.5% to 2% lies in the top ten. This TCR derives from a man younger than 45 with HIV. Sample: unsorted PBMCs, taken 7.6 years after starting antiretroviral therapy.

CDR3 DNA: TGCGCCAGCAGCTTGGGACAGGGGACTAATCAGCCCCAGCATTTT. Translating it yields CASSLGQGTNQPQHF. V is TRBV5-1 and J is TRBJ1-5; 8 positions agree with TRBD1. CDR3 length: 15 amino acids. V shed 0 bases and J 4 bases; nucleotides not matched to a gene: 3. In germline, CDR1 is SGHRS, CDR2 YFSETQ.